The clone carrying this T cell receptor (beta chain) was counted between two and nine times. The target antigen is unknown. This CDR3 comprises 18 residues. The V gene end was trimmed by 4 bases and the J gene end by 4 bases; junction bases not matched to a gene: 13. Germline V gene data show CDR1 as SGHKS and CDR2 as YYEKEE (reference sequence). This record belongs to a study of T cells after yellow fever vaccination. Broader study findings: The CD4 and CD8 compartments had a small share of their clonotypes in common. Booster sampling recovered most clones from primary vaccination (approximately 96% CD4, approximately 90% CD8).

Production of TCR cDNA was by 5'RACE template switching, which also added a universal primer site and UMIs. Each CDR3 protein is one row after TCRdb ran MiXCR on the 5' RACE reads. The sample lists around 250,000 distinct CDR3 sequences, roughly 5.2% occurring once. V usage is TRBV5-5 and J usage is TRBJ2-2; 10 bases map to TRBD1. The TCR comes from a man younger than 35 who received the YFV17D yellow fever vaccine. Source: CD4+ T cells sorted from PBMCs, taken on the day of the yellow fever booster vaccination. CDR3 residues: CASSAYVRDRGSTGELFF. CDR3 nucleotide sequence: TGTGCCAGCAGCGCGTACGTCCGGGACAGGGGATCCACCGGGGAGCTGTTTTTT.